These 27 T cell receptor beta chains were sequenced from one sample in a study of shared clonotypes between healthy human individuals. TCRdb keeps only in-frame clones here, not all; method: immunoSEQ multiplex PCR. The data hold approximately 720,000 clones, with roughly 78% observed a single time. The sequenced sample consisted of memory CD4+ T cells sorted from blood. Subset given: CD45RA-negative fraction. Receptor source: a woman aged 30 to 39 in good health.

About this clone: A much larger clonotype is one base distant, so this may be a read error. In the same sample, other DNA sequences code for this CDR3. The genes are TRBV13 and TRBJ2-3, with D hard to call. V lost 3 bases and J 3 bases, leaving 1 base between the germline ends. The V gene's germline CDR1 is PRHDT and CDR2 FYEKMQ (reference sequence). The CDR3 is 11 residues long. CDR3 in amino acids: CASSFTDTQYF. The CDR3 DNA is TGTGCCAGCAGCTTTACAGATACGCAGTATTTT.

The gene calls are TRBV7-6 and TRBJ1-2; TRBD1 is a possible D gene (5 bases). The V end was cut by 1 base, the J end by 6 bases, with 9 bases between. CDR1 SGHVS and CDR2 FNYEAQ come from the germline V gene. The CDR3 extends over 13 amino acids. This CDR3 is CASSLGGGDGYTF. The CDR3 region has the DNA TGTGCCAGCAGCTTAGGGGGCGGAGATGGCTACACCTTC.

V and J are TRBV13 and TRBJ2-5; 13 bases line up with TRBD2. There are 18 residues in the CDR3. In germline, CDR1 is PRHDT, CDR2 FYEKMQ (reference sequence). With 6 bases clipped from V and 2 bases from J, the junction kept 12 bases outside the gene matches. CDR3 DNA sequence: TGTGCCAGCAGTTGGACTAGCGGGAGTGGATGGGGACAAGAGACCCAGTACTTC. Protein product: CASSWTSGSGWGQETQYF.

This clone was detected once. The rearrangement links TRBV9 to TRBJ2-2, with 9 nucleotides matching TRBD2. The CDR3 is 16 residues long. Germline values: CDR1 SGDLS, CDR2 YYNGEE. V lost 7 bases, J lost 2 bases, and 9 bases stayed unmatched. The CDR3 is CASGGGAPTNTGELFF. The CDR3 DNA follows: TGTGCCAGCGGCGGGGGGGCACCAACTAACACCGGGGAGCTGTTTTTT.

J is TRBJ2-7 and V is TRBV10-3; D ambiguous. Germline V CDR1 and CDR2: ENHRY, SYGVKD. V lost 6 bases, J lost 0 bases, and 21 bases lay in between. This CDR3 spans 17 amino acids. The CDR3 sequence is CAIRTPKASADSYEQYF. CDR3 in DNA: TGTGCCATCAGAACCCCTAAGGCGAGCGCCGACTCCTACGAGCAGTACTTC.

Only a few counts were recorded for this clone. The rearrangement links TRBV6-5 to TRBJ1-2; D gene ambiguous. The germline V gene encodes CDR1 MNHEY and CDR2 SVGAGI. This CDR3 is 13 amino acids long. The ends were cut back, 0 bases at V and 8 bases at J, with 10 bases in the middle. The CDR3 coding sequence is TGTGCCAGCAGTTACTCGTCAGGTAGAGGCTACACCTTC. Translating gives CASSYSSGRGYTF.

This clone was counted only a few times. The CDR3 spells CASSLKAGGGGNEQFF. The CDR3, as DNA: TGCGCCAGCAGCCTGAAGGCGGGAGGTGGGGGGAATGAGCAGTTCTTC. The chain joins TRBV5-1 to TRBJ2-1; TRBD2 aligns across 8 bases. There are 16 residues in the CDR3. J was trimmed by 7 bases and V by 4 bases; bases with no gene match: 13. Germline V gene data show CDR1 as SGHRS and CDR2 as YFSETQ.

V and J are TRBV29-1 and TRBJ2-5, with 8 positions matching TRBD2. The CDR3 is 12 amino acids. Germline V gene data show CDR1 as SQVTM and CDR2 as ANQGSEA. Trimming cost V 7 bases and J 4 bases; bases outside gene matches: 5. DNA for the CDR3: TGCAGCGGTAATCGGGGGGGAGAGACCCAGTACTTC. Its translation: CSGNRGGETQYF.

The chain uses TRBV28 and TRBJ2-3; either TRBD1 or TRBD2 may supply D (5 bases each). CDR3 length: 14 residues. V lost 7 bases and J 4 bases, leaving 15 bases between the germline ends. CDR1 MDHEN and CDR2 SYDVKM come from the germline V gene. The CDR3 DNA follows: TGTGCCAGCAATAAGGGACGAATAGCAGATACGCAGTATTTT. The encoded protein is CASNKGRIADTQYF.

The V call is TRBV2, the J call TRBJ2-1; 11 bases agree with TRBD2. CDR3 size: 13 residues. V shed 6 bases, J shed 7 bases, and the junction held 2 bases outside the gene matches. Germline values: CDR1 SNHLY, CDR2 FYNNEI. The CDR3, as DNA: TGTGCCAGCAGATTAGCGGGAGGGAATGAGCAGTTCTTC. Amino acid sequence: CASRLAGGNEQFF.

The rearrangement joins TRBV28 to TRBJ1-1; 12 bases are shared with TRBD1. CDR3 length equals 19 residues. Germline V gene lookup returns CDR1 MDHEN and CDR2 SYDVKM. V shed 6 bases, J shed 1 base, and the junction held 15 bases outside the gene matches. This CDR3 reads CASRRPSGTGGDGNTEAFF. In DNA, the CDR3 is TGTGCCAGCAGGCGACCCTCCGGGACAGGGGGCGATGGGAACACTGAAGCTTTCTTT.

The V gene is TRBV28, the J gene TRBJ1-1, with TRBD1 matching over 7 bases. The CDR3 length is 14 residues. The germline gives CDR1 MDHEN, CDR2 SYDVKM. J gave up 10 bases and V 4 bases, and 12 bases lay outside the gene matches. CDR3 bases: TGTGCCAGCAGTTCGTGGACAGGCTTGTGGGGAGCTTTCTTT. Translated, it gives CASSSWTGLWGAFF.

A word on this clone: This may arise from a read error, as a much more abundant clone is one base away. This chain uses TRBV5-2 with TRBJ1-1. TRBV5-2 is a documented pseudogene. The CDR3 length is 13 residues. CDR3: CASSLVMDTEAFF. CDR3 DNA sequence: TGTGCCAGCAGCTTAGTGATGGACACTGAAGCTTTCTTT.

This clone was detected once. The chain combines TRBV28 with TRBJ2-5; a weak D match, TRBD2 (5 bases). The better agreement between TRBJ2-7 and the DNA end casts doubt on the J call. Germline V gene lookup returns CDR1 MDHEN and CDR2 SYDVKM. This CDR3 contains 14 residues. CDR3 region: CARGPRTLALEQYF. DNA for the CDR3: TGTGCCAGAGGCCCCAGGACCCTAGCCCTCGAGCAGTACTTC.

The chain employs TRBV27 and TRBJ1-1, with D possibly TRBD1 on 6 matching bases. CDR3 length equals 15 residues. Germline V gene lookup returns CDR1 MNHEY and CDR2 SMNVEV (reference sequence). V was pared by 2 bases and J by 1 base, with 11 bases between. CDR3 bases: TGTGCCAGCAGTTTAGTACAGGGTGGGAACACTGAAGCTTTCTTT. It is translated as CASSLVQGGNTEAFF.

The chain recombines TRBV6-1 with TRBJ2-7; either TRBD1 or TRBD2 may fit D (6 bases each). CDR1 is MNHNS and CDR2 is SASEGT in the germline V gene. The germline V and J ends were trimmed by 3 bases and 8 bases, with 14 bases remaining between them. This CDR3 has 13 residues. CDR3 nucleotides: TGTGCCAGCAGTGACGGAGGGGGGCGTAAGCAGTACTTC. This gives the protein CASSDGGGRKQYF.

V and J are TRBV6-1 and TRBJ1-3; 9 bases align to TRBD1. The V segment lost 6 bases and the J segment 11 bases; nucleotides outside the gene matches: 5. Germline V CDR1 and CDR2: MNHNS, SASEGT. This CDR3 region has 12 residues. CDR3 loop: CASRTGGRSIYF. DNA of the CDR3: TGTGCCAGCAGGACAGGGGGTCGGTCCATATATTTT.

The sample holds a few counts of this clone. Other DNA sequences in the sample encode the same CDR3. The chain recombines TRBV28 with TRBJ1-2; weak D call: TRBD1 (5 bases). The V gene lost 2 bases and the J gene lost 2 bases, with 6 bases spanning the gap. CDR1 is MDHEN and CDR2 is SYDVKM in the germline V gene. CDR3 size: 13 residues. CDR3 protein: CASSLGHNYGYTF. DNA of the CDR3: TGTGCCAGCAGTTTAGGACACAACTATGGCTACACCTTC.

The chain has TRBV14 and TRBJ1-3, with D unresolved. The CDR3 runs to 15 residues. Germline lookup yields CDR1 SGHDN and CDR2 FVKESK. The V gene lost 4 bases and the J gene lost 0 bases, with 10 bases spanning the gap. The DNA for the CDR3 is TGTGCCAGCAGCCCTCGGACGGACTCTGGAAACACCATATATTTT. This translates into CASSPRTDSGNTIYF.

The chain is built from TRBV28 and TRBJ1-2, with a possible D match to TRBD1 (5 bases). V gave up 4 bases and J gave up 5 bases, with 11 bases separating them. Per the germline V gene, CDR1 is MDHEN and CDR2 is SYDVKM. This CDR3 is 13 amino acids long. CDR3 nucleotides: TGTGCCAGCAGTTCGGGGACTTGGTATGGCTACACCTTC. Its translation: CASSSGTWYGYTF.

The rearrangement uses TRBV19 and TRBJ1-1, with 7 bases fitting TRBD1. The CDR3 spans 16 residues. V shed 3 bases and J 5 bases; nucleotides not matched to a gene: 12. The germline CDR1 and CDR2 sequences are LNHDA and SQIVND (reference sequence). CDR3 sequence (DNA): TGTGCCAGTAGTATCCCAGCGACAGGGTTGAGTACTGAAGCTTTCTTT. Translated: CASSIPATGLSTEAFF.

This clone showed up just once. The V call is TRBV28, the J call TRBJ1-2, with D possibly TRBD1 on 6 matching bases. Germline lookup yields CDR1 MDHEN and CDR2 SYDVKM. V lost 2 bases and J lost 5, with 12 bases in between. CDR3 length equals 14 residues. For the CDR3, the DNA is TGTGCCAGCAGTTTACAAGGGGGGGAGTATGGCTACACCTTC. It translates to CASSLQGGEYGYTF.

This chain uses TRBV13 with TRBJ2-5; no firm D call. CDR3 length equals 13 residues. With 3 bases removed from V and 4 bases from J, the gap between germline ends came to 9 bases. Germline lookup yields CDR1 PRHDT and CDR2 FYEKMQ (reference sequence). CDR3 loop: CASSFQASETQYF. The CDR3 DNA reads TGTGCCAGCAGCTTTCAAGCGTCAGAGACCCAGTACTTC.

The rearrangement uses TRBV7-2 and TRBJ2-2; 8 bases map to TRBD1. The CDR3 is made up of 17 amino acids. The V gene's germline CDR1 is SGHTA and CDR2 FQGNSA. V dropped 5 bases and J dropped 3; count of bases not matched to a gene: 11. In DNA, the CDR3 is TGTGCCAGCAGCCCCAACTACCAGGGGGCGCACACCGGGGAGCTGTTTTTT. Translation gives CASSPNYQGAHTGELFF.

The rearrangement links TRBV7-9 to TRBJ1-2; no firm D call. The CDR3 extends over 12 amino acids. Trimming removed 4 bases from V and 3 bases from J, with 6 bases in between. CDR1 and CDR2 (germline): SEHNR, FQNEAQ (reference sequence). CDR3: CASSSVYYGYTF. Here the CDR3 DNA reads TGTGCCAGCAGCTCAGTGTACTATGGCTACACCTTC.

This chain joins TRBV7-2 and TRBJ1-3; D is uncertain. V was shortened by 4 bases and J by 0 bases, with 16 bases between the two germline ends. Germline V gene sequence: CDR1 SGHTA, CDR2 FQGNSA. The CDR3 is made up of 17 amino acids. The CDR3 spells CASSYSAGGFSGNTIYF. Here the CDR3 DNA reads TGTGCCAGCAGCTACAGCGCAGGCGGATTCTCTGGAAACACCATATATTTT.

The chain combines TRBV6-1 with TRBJ1-5, with a weak D call TRBD1 (5 bases). The CDR3 is made up of 15 amino acids. Looked up from germline, CDR1 is MNHNS and CDR2 is SASEGT. V was clipped by 2 bases and J by 0 bases, with 8 bases between them. The CDR3 here is CASSEYRNSNQPQHF. CDR3 DNA sequence: TGTGCCAGCAGTGAATACAGGAATAGCAATCAGCCCCAGCATTTT.